One sample yielded the 19 T cell receptor beta chains listed below, sequenced in a study of blood T cell repertoires in COVID-19. The table came from immunoSEQ multiplex PCR; TCRdb's copy has only in-frame clones and leaves some out. The sample lists roughly 250,000 clones; over 80% were seen once. Sequenced input: PBMCs or T cells enriched from blood (not recorded which). These TCRs come from a woman aged 30 to 39 with acute COVID-19.

The chain employs TRBV14 and TRBJ2-1; the D gene is possibly TRBD2 (7 bases). Germline V lookup: CDR1 SGHDN, CDR2 FVKESK. V lost 3 bases to trimming and J lost 6 bases, with 15 bases between them. This CDR3 has 15 amino acids. The chain's CDR3 is CASSQVWGGLNEQFF. For the CDR3, the DNA is TGTGCCAGCAGCCAGGTGTGGGGGGGCCTCAATGAGCAGTTCTTC. Full variable domain (missing parts from reference TRBV14 and TRBJ2-1): EAGVTQFPSHSVIEKGQTVTLRCDPISGHDNLYWYRRVMGKEIKFLLHFVKESKQDESGMPNNRFLAERTGGTYSTLKVQPAELEDSGVYFCASSQVWGGLNEQFFGPGTRLTVL.

This chain connects TRBV30 to TRBJ2-1; 11 bases map to TRBD1. The CDR3 sequence is 14 residues long. Germline V gene lookup returns CDR1 GTSNPN and CDR2 SVGIG (reference sequence). V trimming: 1 base; J trimming: 6 bases; junction bases outside the gene matches: 2. CDR3 DNA sequence: TGTGCCTGGAGTGCGGGACAGGGGGTCAATGAGCAGTTCTTC. It translates to CAWSAGQGVNEQFF.

This clone occurred a few times. The V call is TRBV5-1, the J call TRBJ2-1, with TRBD1 matching over 7 bases. Germline assignment: CDR1 SGHRS and CDR2 YFSETQ. V trimming: 0 bases; J trimming: 3 bases; junction bases outside the gene matches: 3. This CDR3 contains 15 residues. CDR3 DNA sequence: TGCGCCAGCAGCTTGGAGGGGGCCAGCTACAATGAGCAGTTCTTC. Translated: CASSLEGASYNEQFF.

CDR3 DNA sequence: TGTGCCTGGAGTGTATGGGAGGCCACGACCCGGGCCTTCCAAGCAGGAAATGAGCAGTTCTTC. Translation gives CAWSVWEATTRAFQAGNEQFF. The rearrangement links TRBV30 to TRBJ2-1, with D maybe TRBD2 (6 bases). The CDR3 loop spans 21 amino acids. V was clipped by 0 bases and J by 7 bases, with 34 bases between them. Germline CDR1 is GTSNPN and CDR2 is SVGIG (reference sequence).

This clone was detected a few times. The gene calls are TRBV7-8 and TRBJ1-3; D remains ambiguous. Trimming removed 1 base from V and 3 bases from J, with 13 bases in between. This CDR3 has 16 amino acids. Germline-derived CDR1 and CDR2 are SGHVS and FQNEAQ. The CDR3 sequence: CASSLVGPGYGNTIYF. As DNA, the CDR3 is TGTGCCAGCAGCTTAGTTGGGCCGGGATATGGAAACACCATATATTTT.

V usage is TRBV5-1 and J usage is TRBJ2-7; 7 nucleotides align to TRBD1. CDR3 length: 15 residues. The germline CDR1 and CDR2 sequences are SGHRS and YFSETQ. Germline trimming cut 4 bases from V and 4 bases from J; bases unmatched to any gene: 11. CDR3 DNA: TGCGCCAGCAGCCATTCTGGACAGGATGAATACGAGCAGTACTTC. The encoded protein is CASSHSGQDEYEQYF.

CDR3 coding DNA: TGTGCCAGCTCACCTTGGGGCGGACTAGTGCACACTGAAGCTTTCTTT. It codes for CASSPWGGLVHTEAFF. This sequence joins TRBV18 and TRBJ1-1, with D possibly matching TRBD1 (5 bases). CDR3 length: 16 amino acids. Trimming shortened V by 3 bases and J by 3 bases, and 17 bases separated the two germline ends. From germline, CDR1 is KGHSH and CDR2 LQKENI.

The J gene is TRBJ2-3, the V gene TRBV5-6, with 8 bases fitting TRBD1. J lost 4 bases, V lost 3 bases, and 4 bases had no gene match. CDR1 is SGHDT, CDR2 YYEEEE, per germline. CDR3 size: 14 residues. CDR3 region: CASSSGGGPDTQYF. DNA for the CDR3: TGTGCCAGCAGCTCAGGGGGCGGGCCAGATACGCAGTATTTT.

This sequence joins TRBV30 and TRBJ2-5; 7 nucleotides match TRBD1. This CDR3 is 14 amino acids long. J was trimmed by 1 base and V by 6 bases; bases with no gene match: 8. CDR1 is GTSNPN, CDR2 SVGIG, per germline (reference sequence). The CDR3 DNA sequence: TGTGCCTGTCCCTCACAGGGGACCCAAGAGACCCAGTACTTC. Translating it yields CACPSQGTQETQYF.

Comment on this clone: Without the conserved terminal phenylalanine or tryptophan, this CDR3 likely stems from a read error. It is unclear where the CDR3 begins or ends on the DNA, so no DNA is shown, and the CDR3 is as TCRdb lists it. The chain links TRBV5-8 to TRBJ2-7; the table gives TRBD2 as D, unverified against the DNA. Germline assignment: CDR1 SGHTS and CDR2 YDEGEE. The CDR3 region is 8 residues in length, termini included. The CDR3 loop reads CASSLLGG.

The rearrangement joins TRBV3-1 (or the pseudogene TRBV3-2) to TRBJ1-1; D is possibly TRBD1 (6 bases). This CDR3 region has 14 residues. V lost 0 bases and J 6 bases, leaving 11 bases between the germline ends. CDR1 LGHDT and CDR2 YNNKEL come from the germline V gene (reference sequence). CDR3 nucleotide sequence: TGTGCCAGCAGCCAAGAAGGGGGTCGTTCTGAAGCTTTCTTT. It is translated as CASSQEGGRSEAFF.

This clone has only one observation. This chain links TRBV9 with TRBJ2-2; TRBD1 agrees at 9 bases. V was pared by 0 bases and J by 4 bases, with 7 bases of the junction left unmatched. This CDR3 is built from 17 residues. Germline assignment: CDR1 SGDLS and CDR2 YYNGEE. The CDR3 here is CASSVDGTGIGTGELFF. CDR3 coding DNA: TGTGCCAGCAGCGTAGACGGGACAGGGATCGGCACCGGGGAGCTGTTTTTT.

CDR3 sequence reads: CASSQDRSTGLLGTIYF. The CDR3 DNA reads TGCGCCAGCAGCCAAGATCGCTCAACAGGGTTACTGGGCACCATATATTTT. The chain links TRBV4-1 to TRBJ1-3, with TRBD1 as a possible D gene (6 bases). The germline V and J ends were trimmed by 0 bases and 9 bases, with 21 bases remaining between them. This CDR3 has 17 residues. Germline CDR1 and CDR2: MGHRA and YSYEKL.

The chain's CDR3 is CASSTGTGEAETQYF. The CDR3 bases are TGCGCCAGCAGCACAGGGACAGGGGAGGCAGAGACCCAGTACTTC. The chain combines TRBV5-1 with TRBJ2-5; TRBD1 aligns across 10 bases. The CDR3 contains 15 residues. CDR1 and CDR2 from the germline V gene are SGHRS and YFSETQ. J lost 4 bases, V lost 4 bases, and 7 bases had no gene match.

As to this clone: At the DNA level, this CDR3 is encoded by other sequences in the same sample as well. This rearrangement joins TRBV5-1 to TRBJ1-1; possibly TRBD1 for D (5 bases). The CDR3 is 15 residues long. CDR1 and CDR2 from the germline V gene are SGHRS and YFSETQ. V dropped 1 base and J dropped 1 base, with 11 bases sitting between them. For the CDR3, the DNA is TGCGCCAGCAGCTTGCACGCGGGGGAGAACACTGAAGCTTTCTTT. Translated, it gives CASSLHAGENTEAFF.

The chain is built from TRBV7-9 and TRBJ1-5, with 8 bases that match TRBD1. J was trimmed by 8 bases and V by 1 base; bases with no gene match: 4. The germline V gene has CDR1 SEHNR and CDR2 FQNEAQ (reference sequence). This CDR3 is 14 amino acids long. The CDR3 loop is CASSLGTGREPQHF. CDR3 in DNA: TGTGCCAGCAGCTTAGGGACAGGGAGGGAGCCCCAGCATTTT.

Only one count was recorded for this clone. The chain combines TRBV30 with TRBJ2-5; TRBD1 matches at 7 bases. J was trimmed by 6 bases and V by 2 bases; bases with no gene match: 3. Germline CDR1 GTSNPN, CDR2 SVGIG (reference sequence). CDR3 length: 12 amino acids. For the CDR3, the DNA is TGTGCCTGGAGTACAGGGGAGAAGACCCAGTACTTC. This translates into CAWSTGEKTQYF.

The chain employs TRBV6-2 or TRBV6-3 and TRBJ2-2, with TRBD1 as a possible D gene (6 bases). Trimming took 5 bases from V and 7 from J, leaving 20 bases between them. Germline assignment: CDR1 MNHEY and CDR2 SVGEGT. The length of the CDR3 is 16 residues. The CDR3 DNA reads TGTGCCAGCAGTCTCAGACAGGTCCCAACCGGCGGGGAGCTGTTTTTT. Translation: CASSLRQVPTGGELFF.

V usage is TRBV4-3 and J usage is TRBJ2-7; 9 bases are a match to TRBD1. CDR1 and CDR2 (germline): LGHNA, YSLEER. Germline trimming cut 2 bases from V and 0 bases from J; bases unmatched to any gene: 5. The CDR3 covers 16 residues. The CDR3 DNA reads TGCGCCAGCAGCCAATACAGGACAGGGGACTCCTACGAGCAGTACTTC. Translating gives CASSQYRTGDSYEQYF.